Below are 27 T cell receptor beta chains sequenced from a single sample in a study of CD8 T cells in ankylosing spondylitis. MiXCR was run by TCRdb on the 5' RACE reads, yielding one entry per CDR3 protein. This table has 200,000 to 300,000 distinct CDR3 sequences, about 10% appearing once. Input material: blood, either unsorted or a sorted T cell fraction (not recorded which). The source of these receptors is a male donor with ankylosing spondylitis or in good health (not recorded which).

This clonotype has ten or more counts. The chain is built from TRBV2 and TRBJ2-5; TRBD2 might be the D (8 bases). Germline V gives CDR1 SNHLY, CDR2 FYNNEI. The CDR3 is made up of 13 amino acids. Trimming shortened V by 8 bases and J by 7 bases, and 17 bases separated the two germline ends. CDR3 residues: CASGDSGGGTQYF. CDR3 nucleotide sequence: TGTGCCAGCGGGGACAGCGGGGGCGGGACCCAGTACTTC.

This clonotype occurred many times. V and J are TRBV11-2 and TRBJ2-1; 8 bases line up with TRBD2. Germline V lookup: CDR1 SGHAT, CDR2 FQNNGV. The V and J ends lost 5 bases and 1 base, in that order; junction bases with no gene match: 10. The CDR3 extends over 17 amino acids. The CDR3 reads CASSGTLTSGSYNEQFF. The CDR3 DNA reads as TGTGCCAGCAGCGGGACCCTTACTAGCGGATCCTACAATGAGCAGTTCTTC.

This clonotype was observed at least ten times. CDR3 residues: CSASILTEAFF. The DNA of the CDR3 is TGCAGTGCTAGTATTTTGACTGAAGCTTTCTTT. This sequence joins TRBV20-1 and TRBJ1-1; D is ambiguous. Trimming shortened V by 3 bases and J by 5 bases, and 7 bases separated the two germline ends. Germline CDR1 and CDR2: DFQATT and SNEGSKA (reference sequence). The CDR3 totals 11 residues.

This clonotype has only a few counts. The V call is TRBV12-3 or TRBV12-4, the J call TRBJ2-5, with 10 bases matching TRBD1. The CDR3 length is 15 residues. With 6 bases clipped from V and 5 bases from J, the junction kept 9 bases outside the gene matches. The CDR3 DNA reads as TGTGCCAGCAGCCTGCGACAGGGGGCGAGGGAGACCCAGTACTTC. Amino acid sequence: CASSLRQGARETQYF.

At least ten counts were recorded for this clonotype. CDR3 DNA sequence: TGTGCCAGCAGCGCGGGACAGGGGCCTTCCTACGAGCAGTACTTC. Translating it yields CASSAGQGPSYEQYF. The chain joins TRBV7-7 to TRBJ2-7; TRBD1 aligns across 10 bases. Germline V CDR1 and CDR2: SSHAT, FNYEAQ (reference sequence). V shed 5 bases and J 1 base; nucleotides not matched to a gene: 5. There are 15 residues in the CDR3.

This clonotype was counted ten times or more. The chain couples TRBV4-2 to TRBJ2-7, with TRBD2 identical over 7 bases. Germline loops: CDR1 LGHNA, CDR2 YNFKEQ. This CDR3 is 15 amino acids long. The trim removed 1 base at V and 6 bases at J, leaving 9 bases unmatched. Here the CDR3 reads CASSQVGEGRREQYF. CDR3 DNA sequence: TGTGCCAGCAGCCAAGTAGGGGAGGGTAGACGCGAGCAGTACTTC.

This clonotype has a handful of counts. The rearrangement uses TRBV29-1 and TRBJ1-1, with a possible D match to TRBD1 (6 bases). The CDR3 has 13 residues. Looked up from germline, CDR1 is SQVTM and CDR2 is ANQGSEA. The V gene lost 5 bases and the J gene lost 6 bases, with 16 bases spanning the gap. CDR3 sequence (DNA): TGCAGCGTTCCGGGCGCAGGGGTATCTGAAGCTTTCTTT. Its protein product is CSVPGAGVSEAFF.

This clonotype was counted at least ten times. This chain connects TRBV7-2 to TRBJ1-2, with a weak D call TRBD1 (6 bases). Trimming took off 3 bases at V and 6 bases at J, with 11 bases between the two ends. This CDR3 is 13 amino acids long. The germline V gene encodes CDR1 SGHTA and CDR2 FQGNSA. The CDR3 nucleotides read TGTGCCAGCAGCTTTAGGGGGGATAATGGCTACACCTTC. As protein: CASSFRGDNGYTF. The full variable domain, with the rest looked up from reference TRBV7-2 and TRBJ1-2, is GAGVSQSPSNKVTEKGKDVELRCDPISGHTALYWYRQSLGQGLEFLIYFQGNSAPDKSGLPSDRFSAERTGGSVSTLTIQRTQQEDSAVYLCASSFRGDNGYTFGSGTRLTVV.

Points on this clonotype: A clone one base away is much larger, so this may be a read error. The CDR3 here is CASSLHLGATDKQYF. The CDR3 nucleotides are TGTGCCAGCAGCTTACATTTAGGAGCCACAGATAAGCAGTATTTT. V gene TRBV7-9 combines with J gene TRBJ2-3; D unresolved. Germline loops: CDR1 SEHNR, CDR2 FQNEAQ (reference sequence). This CDR3 spans 15 amino acids.

This clonotype was counted many times. The chain couples TRBV7-7 to TRBJ2-3; D might be TRBD2 (5 bases). V was cut by 5 bases and J by 4 bases, with 16 bases left in between. CDR1 SSHAT and CDR2 FNYEAQ come from the germline V gene (reference sequence). This CDR3 has 15 residues. The CDR3 sequence is CASSPGLSESDTQYF. In DNA, the CDR3 is TGTGCCAGCAGCCCTGGACTGTCGGAATCAGATACGCAGTATTTT.

This clonotype was recorded many times. CDR3 loop: CASSEGTGADTQYF. The CDR3 region has the DNA TGTGCCAGCAGTGAAGGGACAGGGGCAGATACGCAGTATTTT. This rearrangement joins TRBV6-1 to TRBJ2-3; TRBD1 agrees at 9 bases. The CDR3 runs 14 residues. The V and J ends lost 1 base and 4 bases, in that order; junction bases with no gene match: 0. Germline-derived CDR1 and CDR2 are MNHNS and SASEGT.

This clonotype was seen a handful of times. This chain connects TRBV7-2 to TRBJ1-6; possible D gene TRBD1, 6 bases. CDR3 length: 16 amino acids. V lost 1 base and J lost 9, with 16 bases in between. Germline-derived CDR1 and CDR2 are SGHTA and FQGNSA. This CDR3 is CASSLDRRGFSSPLHF. The CDR3 bases are TGTGCCAGCAGCTTAGACCGCAGGGGTTTTAGTTCACCCCTCCACTTT. Looking up the rest from reference TRBV7-2 and TRBJ1-6 gives the full variable domain: GAGVSQSPSNKVTEKGKDVELRCDPISGHTALYWYRQSLGQGLEFLIYFQGNSAPDKSGLPSDRFSAERTGGSVSTLTIQRTQQEDSAVYLCASSLDRRGFSSPLHFGNGTRLTVT.

The table lists this clonotype with many counts. The rearrangement uses TRBV4-2 and TRBJ1-2, with 12 bases that match TRBD1. This CDR3 is built from 16 residues. The germline V gene encodes CDR1 LGHNA and CDR2 YNFKEQ. The trim removed 4 bases at V and 4 bases at J, leaving 7 bases unmatched. The CDR3 loop is CASSPPGQGAPYGYTF. The CDR3 DNA follows: TGTGCCAGCAGCCCCCCGGGACAGGGGGCCCCCTATGGCTACACCTTC.

In this sample, this clonotype turned up many times. This chain connects TRBV6-5 to TRBJ1-1; D gene uncertain. The CDR3 runs to 18 residues. Between the trimmed V and J ends, which lost 2 bases and 4 bases, there was a span of 23 bases. The germline gives CDR1 MNHEY, CDR2 SVGAGI. The CDR3 protein is CASSYPGGRWRESTEAFF. CDR3 nucleotide sequence: TGTGCCAGCAGTTACCCTGGAGGAAGGTGGAGGGAAAGCACTGAAGCTTTCTTT.

J is TRBJ1-2 and V is TRBV12-5; D is unclear. CDR3 length: 13 residues. V was clipped by 5 bases and J by 6 bases, with 13 bases between them. Germline assignment: CDR1 LGHNT and CDR2 FRNRAP. The CDR3 nucleotides read TGTGCTAGTGGTCCGCGGGGAGAGGATGGCTACACCTTC. This codes for CASGPRGEDGYTF.

Ten or more counts support this clonotype. V usage is TRBV20-1 and J usage is TRBJ2-3, with 14 nucleotides matching TRBD2. Germline V gene data show CDR1 as DFQATT and CDR2 as SNEGSKA (reference sequence). This CDR3 is 17 amino acids long. Losses at the gene ends were 0 bases for V and 5 bases for J; bases not matched to a gene: 7. The CDR3 coding sequence is TGCAGTGCTAGAGATCGACTAGCGGGGGGGCAGATAGATACGCAGTATTTT. As protein: CSARDRLAGGQIDTQYF.

This clonotype was seen a few times. J is TRBJ2-7 and V is TRBV27, with TRBD2 as a possible D gene (5 bases). The V end lost 4 bases, the J end lost 2 bases, and 12 bases lay between the germline ends. In germline, CDR1 is MNHEY, CDR2 SMNVEV (reference sequence). The CDR3 has 14 amino acids. DNA of the CDR3: TGTGCCAGCAGTTCCGGATCCGGGACCTACGAGCAGTACTTC. This encodes CASSSGSGTYEQYF.

This clonotype was seen at least ten times. At one boundary the junction diverges from the germline segment, which might be a read error. The J gene is TRBJ1-5, the V gene TRBV7-2, with D tentatively TRBD1 (5 bases). The CDR3 consists of 11 residues. Germline CDR1 reads SGHTA; CDR2 reads FQGNSA. The CDR3 sequence: CASSLKHAGGF. The CDR3 nucleotides are TGTGCCAGCAGCTTGAAACACGCCGGGGGATTT.

The table lists this clonotype with many counts. V is TRBV12-3 or TRBV12-4 and J is TRBJ1-1; D remains ambiguous. CDR3 length: 14 residues. V shed 2 bases and J shed 2 bases, with 9 bases lying between them. The CDR3 loop is CASSLPPGNTEAFF. In DNA, the CDR3 is TGTGCCAGCAGTTTACCCCCGGGAAACACTGAAGCTTTCTTT.

This clonotype was counted a few times. V usage is TRBV18 and J usage is TRBJ1-1, with D tentatively TRBD1 (5 bases). Germline V lookup: CDR1 KGHSH, CDR2 LQKENI. This CDR3 has 13 amino acids. The V gene lost 3 bases and the J gene lost 6 bases, with 11 bases spanning the gap. The chain's CDR3 is CASSPGGVPEAFF. CDR3 nucleotide sequence: TGTGCCAGCTCACCGGGAGGGGTGCCTGAAGCTTTCTTT.

This clonotype was counted ten times or more. The genes are TRBV5-1 and TRBJ2-1; D is unresolved. The CDR3 spans 15 residues. The germline V and J ends were trimmed by 4 bases and 1 base, with 12 bases remaining between them. CDR1 SGHRS and CDR2 YFSETQ come from the germline V gene. CDR3 DNA: TGCGCCAGCAGCCCCCGGGTGGGGTCCTACAATGAGCAGTTCTTC. Protein sequence: CASSPRVGSYNEQFF.

This clonotype occurred many times. V and J are TRBV6-2 or TRBV6-3 and TRBJ1-1; a weak D match, TRBD1 (5 bases). Trimming took off 4 bases at V and 7 bases at J, with 7 bases between the two ends. CDR1 is MNHEY and CDR2 is SVGEGT in the germline V gene. The CDR3 is 11 amino acids. This chain's CDR3 is CASSWDREAFF. CDR3 nucleotides: TGTGCCAGCAGTTGGGACCGTGAAGCTTTCTTT.

This chain joins TRBV5-1 and TRBJ2-5, with a possible D match to TRBD1 (6 bases). Per germline, CDR1 SGHRS and CDR2 YFSETQ. The CDR3 runs to 15 residues. V lost 1 base to trimming and J lost 5 bases, with 15 bases between them. DNA for the CDR3: TGCGCCAGCAGCTTGACGCCTACAGGGTTTGAGACCCAGTACTTC. This translates into CASSLTPTGFETQYF. Drawing the rest from reference TRBV5-1 and TRBJ2-5, the complete variable domain is KAGVTQTPRYLIKTRGQQVTLSCSPISGHRSVSWYQQTPGQGLQFLFEYFSETQRNKGNFPGRFSGRQFSNSRSEMNVSTLELGDSALYLCASSLTPTGFETQYFGPGTRLLVL.

The table lists this clonotype with many counts. This rearrangement joins TRBV5-1 to TRBJ2-1, with 14 bases that match TRBD2. Trimming cost V 1 base and J 0 bases; bases outside gene matches: 6. This CDR3 spans 19 amino acids. Germline assignment: CDR1 SGHRS and CDR2 YFSETQ. CDR3 protein: CASSLTTSGRASSYNEQFF. CDR3 DNA: TGCGCCAGCAGCTTGACGACTAGCGGGAGGGCTAGCTCCTACAATGAGCAGTTCTTC.

The chain's CDR3 is CASSPSADTEAFF. CDR3 nucleotides: TGTGCCAGCAGCCCTTCTGCAGACACTGAAGCTTTCTTT. The chain joins TRBV11-3 to TRBJ1-1; D gene uncertain. The V gene's germline CDR1 is SGHNT and CDR2 YENEEA. The CDR3 consists of 13 residues. Trimming pared 5 bases from V and 3 bases from J, leaving 10 bases between.

This clonotype was seen more than once but under ten times. The CDR3, as DNA: TGTGCCAGCAGTGGTTCCGGGACCACTGACGAGCAGTACTTC. This gives the protein CASSGSGTTDEQYF. This chain uses TRBV25-1 with TRBJ2-7, with D perhaps being TRBD1 or TRBD2 (5 bases each). V was shortened by 4 bases and J by 5 bases, with 15 bases between the two germline ends. The CDR3 sequence is 14 residues long. Germline CDR1 MGHDK, CDR2 SYGVNS.

This clonotype was counted at least ten times. The chain links TRBV12-3 or TRBV12-4 to TRBJ2-2; perhaps D is TRBD1 or TRBD2 (5 bases each). The CDR3 runs 15 residues. Trimming stripped 6 bases from V and 1 base from J, with 12 bases between. The CDR3 loop is CASRRGSGNTGELFF. CDR3 in DNA: TGTGCCAGCAGGAGGGGTAGTGGGAACACCGGGGAGCTGTTTTTT.